This T cell receptor beta chain was found in a study of CD8 T cells in Susac syndrome (dated by TCRdb to the late 2010s). General notes on the study: The study used repertoire sequencing to test whether antigen drove CD8+ T cell activation and differentiation in Susac syndrome. The clonality of the CD8+ T cell repertoire was compared across about a dozen healthy donors, around 14 Susac syndrome patients and about 16 multiple sclerosis patients. Paper-wide results and their limitations: The number of individuals in the TCR sequencing and HLA analysis was recognized as being relatively small.

In regard to this clonotype: There is no known antigen for this receptor. Base qualities are not recorded, but no much larger clone differs from it by a single base.

RNA was extracted using the RNeasy kit, and roughly 0.45 to 1 microgram was reverse transcribed with random hexamers. The immunoSEQ multiplex PCR assay, which covers 54 Vbeta and 13 Jbeta segments, was used to amplify TCR beta CDR3 regions. To correct PCR amplification bias, a synthetic template baseline was used for both primer optimization and computational correction. The authors' pipeline ran thus. Reads were annotated to V, D and J genes according to IMGT and were analyzed with immunoSEQ Analyzer, with only productive sequences retained. Clonality was computed as one minus Shannon entropy normalized by log2 of the number of productive unique sequences. For each patient and control, public and private clones were evaluated within the 100 most prevalent clones. A clone was defined as Susac-specific if it was absent from the healthy and MS cohorts, from some 1,100 published viral clones and from other ImmuneACCESS disease sequences. Using fastp at Q25 and MiXCR, TCRdb reprocessed the public reads and kept productive beta chains. Rows are unified per CDR3 protein, each entry keeping the most common DNA and genes. TCRdb's processing, not the authors', yielded these V and J calls. The sample table shows approximately 220,000 distinct CDR3 sequences, and 90% to 95% are seen once. The ten largest clones take up around 0.15% of the sample.

Based on the germline V gene, the CDR1 and CDR2 sequences are SGHTA and FQGNSA. The CDR3 contains 13 residues, cysteine and phenylalanine counted. Left in the record is the CDR3 DNA by itself, 39 bases read in frame from the first base. Trimming costs V 3 bases and J 8 bases, and their ends lie 13 bases apart. High-throughput TCR beta sequencing profiled peripheral blood CD8+ and CD4+ T cells from healthy donors, Susac syndrome patients and multiple sclerosis patients. The multiple sclerosis controls were treatment-naive patients who had stable or active relapsing-remitting disease and met the revised McDonald criteria. Bulk CD8+ and CD4+ T cells were purified by magnetic negative isolation, whereas CD8+ TEMRA cells were enriched by FACS. Blood was drawn into EDTA tubes, processed within 24 hours, and PBMCs were isolated by density gradient centrifugation. PBMCs intended for TCR sequencing were cryopreserved in liquid nitrogen and thawed later in a water bath at 37 degrees C. The sorted or isolated CD4+, CD8+ and CD8+ TEMRA cells had a purity of 90% or higher.

The specimen sequenced was CD8+ T cells from PBMCs. Here the chain combines TRBV7-2 and TRBJ1-2, with the D gene uncertain. This TCR derives from a human donor with multiple sclerosis. The CDR3: CASSFGSSNGYTF. Here is the DNA: TGTGCCAGCAGCTTCGGCAGTAGTAACGGCTACACCTTC.